One and the same sample provided the 23 T cell receptor beta chains below, sequenced in a study of blood T cell repertoires in COVID-19. Libraries were prepared by immunoSEQ multiplex PCR; TCRdb keeps only in-frame clonotypes and omits some of them. Of about 260,000 clones in the sample, roughly nine tenths are singletons; the top ten hold about 8.7%. The sample taken for sequencing was peripheral blood. The receptors here all came from a man aged 35 to 55 with active or convalescent COVID-19.

The chain has TRBV24-1 and TRBJ2-5, with D unresolved. Germline CDR1 KGHDR, CDR2 SFDVKD. This CDR3 spans 14 amino acids. Trimming pared 0 bases from V and 1 base from J, leaving 5 bases between. The CDR3 reads CATSDLGPQETQYF. In DNA form, the CDR3 reads TGTGCCACCAGTGATTTGGGCCCCCAAGAGACCCAGTACTTC.

The chain couples TRBV6-5 to TRBJ2-6; no firm D call. Germline V CDR1 and CDR2: MNHEY, SVGAGI. This CDR3 comprises 16 residues. Trimming pared 4 bases from V and 2 bases from J, leaving 12 bases between. The CDR3 sequence is CASSSRTLAGANVLTF. CDR3 in DNA: TGTGCCAGCAGTTCACGAACCTTAGCTGGGGCCAACGTCCTGACTTTC.

The chain is built from TRBV3-1 (or the pseudogene TRBV3-2) and TRBJ2-5; 8 nucleotides line up with TRBD1. The length of the CDR3 is 15 residues. V lost 4 bases to trimming and J lost 5 bases; unmatched junction nucleotides: 9. Per the germline V gene, CDR1 is LGHDT and CDR2 is YNNKEL (reference sequence). Here the CDR3 DNA reads TGTGCCAGCAGCCGAACAGGGGGTGGGGCGGAGACCCAGTACTTC. Translation: CASSRTGGGAETQYF.

The rearrangement links TRBV6-5 to TRBJ2-7, with D possibly TRBD1 on 6 matching bases. Germline CDR1 and CDR2: MNHEY and SVGAGI. Trimming took off 7 bases at V and 5 bases at J, with 12 bases between the two ends. The CDR3 is 12 residues long. Written as DNA, the CDR3 is TGTGCCAGCATTATGGGGGCCAACGAGCAGTACTTC. Encoded protein: CASIMGANEQYF.

The CDR3 nucleotides are TGCGCCAGCGCTGCGGACAGCATGAACACTGAAGCTTTCTTT. The encoded protein is CASAADSMNTEAFF. The V call is TRBV5-1, the J call TRBJ1-1; D may be TRBD1 (6 bases). V was cut by 7 bases and J by 0 bases, with 13 bases left in between. The CDR3 spans 14 residues. Germline V lookup: CDR1 SGHRS, CDR2 YFSETQ.

This chain connects TRBV28 to TRBJ2-2; tentative D call: TRBD2 (6 bases). The CDR3 sequence is 15 residues long. Looked up from germline, CDR1 is MDHEN and CDR2 is SYDVKM. Trimming took off 7 bases at V and 7 bases at J, with 19 bases between the two ends. The CDR3 is CASKSPGGGVGELFF. DNA for the CDR3: TGTGCCAGCAAATCCCCCGGGGGTGGGGTCGGGGAGCTGTTTTTT.

This clone was seen only a few times. The chain recombines TRBV5-1 with TRBJ1-5; tentatively, D is TRBD1 (6 bases). V shed 6 bases and J shed 3 bases, with 13 bases lying between them. Germline lookup yields CDR1 SGHRS and CDR2 YFSETQ. The CDR3 runs 14 residues. The CDR3 DNA reads TGCGCCAGCAAAGAAGGGGGGGACAATCAGCCCCAGCATTTT. It codes for CASKEGGDNQPQHF.

V is TRBV7-2 and J is TRBJ1-1, with TRBD1 matching over 7 bases. V shed 5 bases and J 3 bases; nucleotides not matched to a gene: 3. CDR3 length: 13 residues. The V gene's germline CDR1 is SGHTA and CDR2 FQGNSA. The DNA for the CDR3 is TGTGCCAGCAGCGGGACAGCCTACACTGAAGCTTTCTTT. Its protein product is CASSGTAYTEAFF.

The chain employs TRBV27 and TRBJ2-7; 12 bases map to TRBD1. Germline lookup yields CDR1 MNHEY and CDR2 SMNVEV (reference sequence). CDR3 length: 13 amino acids. Unmatched junction bases numbered 5, after V lost 8 bases and J lost 6 bases. This CDR3 is CASGTGGRGEQYF. CDR3 DNA: TGTGCCAGCGGGACAGGGGGCCGAGGCGAGCAGTACTTC.

The gene calls are TRBV28 and TRBJ2-5; TRBD1 is a possible D gene (6 bases). Trimming stripped 6 bases from V and 5 bases from J, with 13 bases between. Germline V CDR1 and CDR2: MDHEN, SYDVKM. The CDR3 has 13 amino acids. CDR3 nucleotides: TGTGCCAGCAGCAAACAGGGCGGTGAGACCCAGTACTTC. It translates to CASSKQGGETQYF.

The chain has TRBV9 and TRBJ2-1; TRBD2 matches 7 bases. Trimming at V came to 0 bases and at J to 4 bases, leaving 4 bases not matched to a gene. This CDR3 is 15 amino acids long. CDR1 SGDLS and CDR2 YYNGEE come from the germline V gene. This CDR3 reads CASSVAPGGYNEQFF. The CDR3 nucleotides are TGTGCCAGCAGCGTAGCCCCGGGAGGATACAATGAGCAGTTCTTC.

The CDR3 sequence: CASSEALRRSGLYGYTF. Here the CDR3 DNA reads TGTGCCAGCAGTGAAGCGCTTCGGCGATCAGGCCTCTATGGCTACACCTTC. The chain recombines TRBV2 with TRBJ1-2; no firm D call. The V end lost 0 bases, the J end lost 4 bases, and 18 bases lay between the germline ends. The CDR3 loop spans 17 amino acids. In germline, CDR1 is SNHLY, CDR2 FYNNEI.

Comments on this clone: The junction and the germline gene differ at one end; a read error may be behind it. This chain joins TRBV15 and TRBJ2-1; maybe TRBD2 (6 bases). Germline CDR1 is LNHNV and CDR2 is YYDKDF (reference sequence). The CDR3 runs 15 residues. In DNA, the CDR3 is TGTGCCACCAGCCGAGAGCGGGCTCAGTACAATGAGCAGTTCTTC. Translated: CATSRERAQYNEQFF. The full variable domain, in which reference TRBV15 and TRBJ2-1 provide the parts outside the CDR3, is DAMVIQNPRYQVTQFGKPVTLSCSQTLNHNVMYWYQQKSSQAPKLLFHYYDKDFNNEADTPDNFQSRRPNTSFCFLDIRSPGLGDTAMYLCATSRERAQYNEQFFGPGTRLTVL.

V gene TRBV6-5 combines with J gene TRBJ2-3, with a weak D call TRBD2 (7 bases). Trimming shortened V by 7 bases and J by 5 bases, and 16 bases separated the two germline ends. CDR1 is MNHEY and CDR2 is SVGAGI in the germline V gene. The CDR3 covers 14 residues. CDR3 in amino acids: CASNKGGEGDTQYF. The CDR3 coding sequence is TGTGCCAGCAATAAAGGGGGGGAGGGAGATACGCAGTATTTT.

Here the CDR3 reads CASSLRDRVKNEQFF. In DNA form, the CDR3 reads TGTGCCAGCAGCTTGCGGGACAGGGTAAAGAATGAGCAGTTCTTC. The chain couples TRBV11-3 to TRBJ2-1, with 9 bases identical to TRBD1. This CDR3 has 15 amino acids. J lost 7 bases, V lost 3 bases, and 7 bases had no gene match. Germline V gives CDR1 SGHNT, CDR2 YENEEA.

The gene calls are TRBV2 and TRBJ2-2; the D is unclear. V was clipped by 7 bases and J by 5 bases, with 5 bases between them. CDR1 is SNHLY, CDR2 FYNNEI, per germline. CDR3 length: 11 residues. This chain's CDR3 is CASTETGELFF. The CDR3 region has the DNA TGTGCCAGCACGGAGACCGGGGAGCTGTTTTTT.

The chain is built from TRBV27 and TRBJ1-4, with 7 bases identical to TRBD1. CDR3 length: 13 amino acids. Trimming removed 5 bases from V and 15 bases from J; junction bases left unmatched: 12. From germline, CDR1 is MNHEY and CDR2 SMNVEV (reference sequence). CDR3 amino acids: CASSLIQGDILFF. CDR3 coding DNA: TGTGCCAGCAGTCTGATCCAGGGGGACATCTTGTTTTTT.

The chain couples TRBV2 to TRBJ2-3, with TRBD2 as a possible D gene (6 bases). CDR1 is SNHLY and CDR2 is FYNNEI in the germline V gene. V was clipped by 4 bases and J by 3 bases, with 11 bases between them. This CDR3 region has 14 residues. In nucleotides, the CDR3 is TGTGCCAGCAGTGTGAGACGGGGGACAGATACGCAGTATTTT. Translating gives CASSVRRGTDTQYF.

A few counts support this clone. The V gene is TRBV27, the J gene TRBJ1-5, with TRBD1 as a possible D gene (5 bases). The CDR3 has 14 residues. Germline lookup yields CDR1 MNHEY and CDR2 SMNVEV (reference sequence). Trimming removed 0 bases at V and 5 bases at J, with 8 bases between. Here the CDR3 reads CASSLSGVYQPQHF. Written as DNA, the CDR3 is TGTGCCAGCAGTTTATCAGGGGTATATCAGCCCCAGCATTTT.

CDR3 in DNA: TGCGCCAGCAGCTTCCAGATACTAGCGGGGACTGACTACGAGCAGTACTTC. Encoded protein: CASSFQILAGTDYEQYF. This rearrangement joins TRBV5-1 to TRBJ2-7, with TRBD2 matching over 10 bases. The CDR3 totals 17 residues. V trimming: 2 bases; J trimming: 3 bases; junction bases outside the gene matches: 11. Germline values: CDR1 SGHRS, CDR2 YFSETQ.

The chain carries TRBV15 and TRBJ2-1; 12 bases are shared with TRBD2. The CDR3 has 18 residues. CDR1 LNHNV and CDR2 YYDKDF come from the germline V gene (reference sequence). V shed 0 bases, J shed 7 bases, and the junction held 10 bases outside the gene matches. For the CDR3, the DNA is TGTGCCACCAGCAGAGAGACCCAGACTAGCGGGAGTTGGAATGAGCAGTTCTTC. This translates into CATSRETQTSGSWNEQFF.

This chain uses TRBV24-1 with TRBJ2-7, with 7 nucleotides matching TRBD1. The germline V gene has CDR1 KGHDR and CDR2 SFDVKD. The CDR3 consists of 16 residues. J gave up 5 bases and V 2 bases, and 11 bases lay outside the gene matches. The CDR3 protein is CATSDWKGAGNNEQYF. CDR3 DNA: TGTGCCACCAGTGATTGGAAGGGGGCTGGTAATAACGAGCAGTACTTC.

This chain uses TRBV10-1 with TRBJ2-7; TRBD1 is a possible D gene (5 bases). The CDR3 covers 14 residues. With 4 bases removed from V and 7 bases from J, the gap between germline ends came to 17 bases. The germline V gene has CDR1 WNHNN and CDR2 SYGVQD (reference sequence). DNA for the CDR3: TGCGCCAGCAGTGTAGACAGCGCCGCCGGGGAGCAGTACTTC. Protein: CASSVDSAAGEQYF.